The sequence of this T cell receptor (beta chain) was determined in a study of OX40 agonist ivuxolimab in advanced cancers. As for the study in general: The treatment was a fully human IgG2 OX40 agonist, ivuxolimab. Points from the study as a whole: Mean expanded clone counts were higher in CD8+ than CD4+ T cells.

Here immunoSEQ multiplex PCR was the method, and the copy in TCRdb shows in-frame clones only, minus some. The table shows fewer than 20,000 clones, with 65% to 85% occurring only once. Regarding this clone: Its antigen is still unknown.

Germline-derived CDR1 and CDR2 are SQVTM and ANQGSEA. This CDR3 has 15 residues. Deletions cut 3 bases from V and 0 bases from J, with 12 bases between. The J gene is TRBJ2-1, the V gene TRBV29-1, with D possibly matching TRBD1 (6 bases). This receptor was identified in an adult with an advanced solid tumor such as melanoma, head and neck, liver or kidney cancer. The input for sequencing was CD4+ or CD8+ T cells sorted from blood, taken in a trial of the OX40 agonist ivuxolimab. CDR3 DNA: TGCAGCGTTGAGGACAGCCTCCTCTCCTACAATGAGCAGTTCTTC. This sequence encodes CSVEDSLLSYNEQFF.